These 17 T cell receptor beta chains share one sample of origin, sequenced in a study of cytomegalovirus exposure and HLA in healthy donors. Measured with immunoSEQ multiplex PCR; TCRdb has only the in-frame clones, and not every one. In the table there are 90,000 to 100,000 clones, about 93% of which are singletons. The specimen was PBMCs. These receptors all come from a woman aged 25 to 39 in good health and CMV-seropositive.

This clone was observed a single time. The V gene is TRBV18, the J gene TRBJ2-5; unclear D gene. This CDR3 comprises 13 residues. The V and J ends lost 6 bases and 2 bases respectively, with 10 bases between them. CDR1 and CDR2 from the germline V gene are KGHSH and LQKENI. In DNA form, the CDR3 reads TGTGCCAGCTCGTCCGACAATCAAGAGACCCAGTACTTC. This gives the protein CASSSDNQETQYF.

This clone was observed a few times. J is TRBJ2-7 and V is TRBV2, with D tentatively TRBD1 (6 bases). From germline, CDR1 is SNHLY and CDR2 FYNNEI. V gave up 8 bases and J gave up 1 base, with 15 bases separating them. The CDR3 length is 14 residues. The CDR3 DNA sequence: TGTGCCAGCGGGCCGCTTGGACAGTCCTACGAGCAGTACTTC. This encodes CASGPLGQSYEQYF.

The chain links TRBV5-1 to TRBJ2-7; TRBD1 is a possible D gene (5 bases). V was pared by 2 bases and J by 4 bases, with 10 bases between. The CDR3 has 13 amino acids. Per germline, CDR1 SGHRS and CDR2 YFSETQ. The CDR3 nucleotides read TGCGCCAGCAGCTTTGGGGCTACGTACGAGCAGTACTTC. Amino acids: CASSFGATYEQYF.

V usage is TRBV4-3 and J usage is TRBJ2-3; no firm D call. CDR1 and CDR2 (germline): LGHNA, YSLEER. The CDR3 length is 14 residues. V dropped 4 bases and J dropped 1 base, with 9 bases sitting between them. The CDR3 spells CASSPTSRTDTQYF. CDR3 bases: TGCGCCAGCAGCCCTACGAGCCGCACAGATACGCAGTATTTT.

V usage is TRBV25-1 and J usage is TRBJ1-5; possibly TRBD1 for D (5 bases). The germline V and J ends were trimmed by 3 bases and 0 bases, with 18 bases remaining between them. This CDR3 is 18 amino acids long. Germline V gene sequence: CDR1 MGHDK, CDR2 SYGVNS. CDR3: CASSDAPGTGFSNQPQHF. CDR3 DNA sequence: TGTGCCAGCAGTGACGCTCCCGGGACTGGCTTTAGCAATCAGCCCCAGCATTTT.

This clone was counted a single time. The rearrangement joins TRBV5-4 to TRBJ2-5, with 12 bases identical to TRBD1. The CDR3 runs to 16 residues. The V gene's germline CDR1 is SGHNT and CDR2 YYREEE (reference sequence). V lost 4 bases to trimming and J lost 5 bases; unmatched junction nucleotides: 9. The CDR3 region is CASSLMGQGAAETQYF. The DNA for the CDR3 is TGTGCCAGCAGCCTAATGGGACAGGGGGCCGCCGAGACCCAGTACTTC.

This sequence joins TRBV5-5 and TRBJ1-5; a weak D match, TRBD1 (6 bases). CDR3 length equals 15 residues. Germline assignment: CDR1 SGHKS and CDR2 YYEKEE (reference sequence). The V gene lost 0 bases and the J gene lost 1 base, with 8 bases spanning the gap. CDR3: CASSLAGTSNQPQHF. CDR3 in DNA: TGTGCCAGCAGCTTGGCCGGGACAAGCAATCAGCCCCAGCATTTT.

The rearrangement links TRBV4-1 to TRBJ2-7; D is possibly TRBD2 (6 bases). The ends were cut back, 1 base at V and 6 bases at J, with 16 bases in the middle. This CDR3 has 15 residues. Germline V gene sequence: CDR1 MGHRA, CDR2 YSYEKL. The CDR3 nucleotides are TGCGCCAGCAGCCAAGCCCAACGTGGGGGGACCGAGCAGTACTTC. It codes for CASSQAQRGGTEQYF.

The V and J genes are TRBV7-2 and TRBJ1-5; D might be TRBD1 (6 bases). Germline lookup yields CDR1 SGHTA and CDR2 FQGNSA. V lost 2 bases to trimming and J lost 4 bases, with 12 bases between them. The CDR3 covers 15 residues. CDR3 DNA: TGTGCCAGCAGCTTATGGACAGCAGAAAATCAGCCCCAGCATTTT. It codes for CASSLWTAENQPQHF. The complete variable domain, with remaining parts taken from reference TRBV7-2 and TRBJ1-5, reads GAGVSQSPSNKVTEKGKDVELRCDPISGHTALYWYRQSLGQGLEFLIYFQGNSAPDKSGLPSDRFSAERTGGSVSTLTIQRTQQEDSAVYLCASSLWTAENQPQHFGDGTRLSIL.

V is TRBV6-4 and J is TRBJ2-1; D may be TRBD2 (7 bases). Trimming removed 2 bases from V and 7 bases from J, with 18 bases in between. This CDR3 region has 16 residues. Germline V gene data show CDR1 as MRHNA and CDR2 as SNTAGT. The CDR3 here is CASSDLGGAPGNEQFF. CDR3 nucleotides: TGTGCCAGCAGTGACCTGGGGGGGGCGCCTGGGAATGAGCAGTTCTTC.

The genes are TRBV2 and TRBJ2-7; tentatively, D is TRBD1 (5 bases). Germline V gene data show CDR1 as SNHLY and CDR2 as FYNNEI. The V end was cut by 2 bases, the J end by 6 bases, with 20 bases between. This CDR3 is built from 16 residues. The CDR3 DNA reads as TGTGCCAGCAGTGAATCAATCAGGGTCCTCCCGAGCGAGCAGTACTTC. This translates into CASSESIRVLPSEQYF.

The DNA of the CDR3 is TGTGCCAGCCAGAAATTACAGGGATGGACCGGGGAGCTGTTTTTT. This sequence encodes CASQKLQGWTGELFF. The chain is built from TRBV28 and TRBJ2-2; D is possibly TRBD1 (6 bases). The V and J ends lost 8 bases and 5 bases respectively, with 18 bases between them. The CDR3 extends over 15 amino acids. Germline V CDR1 and CDR2: MDHEN, SYDVKM.

The chain joins TRBV2 to TRBJ1-1; weak D call: TRBD1 (6 bases). Germline loops: CDR1 SNHLY, CDR2 FYNNEI. V lost 5 bases to trimming and J lost 8 bases, with 21 bases between them. This CDR3 comprises 15 residues. The CDR3 DNA reads as TGTGCCAGCAGTTACCTTGGGACATTGCTGCGAGAAGCTTTCTTT. Its translation is CASSYLGTLLREAFF.

V and J are TRBV7-9 and TRBJ2-7; 8 bases fit TRBD2. V lost 4 bases, J lost 4 bases, and 15 bases stayed unmatched. The CDR3 sequence is 17 residues long. Germline CDR1 reads SEHNR; CDR2 reads FQNEAQ (reference sequence). CDR3 amino acids: CASSSTSHSGNRYEQYF. The CDR3 bases are TGTGCCAGCAGCTCGACCTCCCATAGCGGGAACCGATACGAGCAGTACTTC.

The chain links TRBV5-4 to TRBJ2-1, with 8 bases that match TRBD2. Germline assignment: CDR1 SGHNT and CDR2 YYREEE (reference sequence). There are 16 residues in the CDR3. V was pared by 3 bases and J by 0 bases, with 5 bases of the junction left unmatched. The CDR3 spells CASSSAGTSSYNEQFF. In DNA, the CDR3 is TGTGCCAGCAGCTCGGCCGGGACTAGCTCCTACAATGAGCAGTTCTTC.

The V call is TRBV7-9, the J call TRBJ1-4; no firm D call. Trimming took off 3 bases at V and 8 bases at J, with 13 bases between the two ends. Germline CDR1 and CDR2: SEHNR and FQNEAQ (reference sequence). This CDR3 is 14 amino acids long. CDR3 bases: TGTGCCAGCAGCTTCCAGGAGGAGTCCGAAAAACTGTTTTTT. Protein sequence: CASSFQEESEKLFF.

V gene TRBV28 combines with J gene TRBJ1-5; 9 bases fit TRBD1. The CDR3 is made up of 17 amino acids. In germline, CDR1 is MDHEN, CDR2 SYDVKM. J gave up 6 bases and V 6 bases, and 15 bases lay outside the gene matches. In nucleotides, the CDR3 is TGTGCCAGCAGACTTCCCCCATGGACAGGGGTACCTCAGCCCCAGCATTTT. Translated, it gives CASRLPPWTGVPQPQHF.